This T cell receptor (beta chain) was sequenced for a study of CD8+ T cells in alopecia areata. For the study at large: The protocol delivered tofacitinib for 6 to 18 months, then withdrew it for 6 months. Study-level points and caveats: Scalp lesions, especially in alopecia totalis/universalis, had higher clonality than normal scalp.

cDNA serving as the sequencing template came from extracted, reverse transcribed RNA. The repertoire was sequenced with immunoSEQ multiplex PCR; TCRdb's copy has only in-frame clones and lacks some. The data contain 100,000 to 150,000 clones, around 49% of them seen just once; the ten biggest clones take up around 19%. CDR1 SNHLY and CDR2 FYNNEI come from the germline V gene. The CDR3 covers 16 residues. V lost 7 bases, J lost 0 bases, and 19 bases lay in between. For this clone: Antigen unknown.

Sequencing used CD8+ T cells sorted from blood, obtained at week 0. The rearrangement uses TRBV2 and TRBJ2-7, with TRBD2 as a possible D gene (5 bases). This sequence originates from a human donor with alopecia areata. CDR3 nucleotide sequence: TGTGCCAGCAACGTGAGGGTTCGAGATAGCTCCTACGAGCAGTACTTC. Its translation: CASNVRVRDSSYEQYF.